The clone carrying this T cell receptor beta chain was seen once. Antigen specificity is unknown. Profiling relied on immunoSEQ multiplex PCR, and the TCRdb table lists in-frame clones only, not all of them. The profile shows hundreds of thousands of clones, more than 80% of them singletons. The sample is drawn from a study of Ad26.COV2.S vaccination and SARS-CoV-2 variants. Overall study context: Intramuscularly, Ad26.COV2.S was given either once or twice, 56 days apart.

General study points: Vaccinated and placebo-treated recipients had similar non-spike TCR breadth.

The treatment: around 19 received Ad26.COV2.S at low or high dose, single or two shots; 5 received placebo; per-sample allocation not given. Specimens were obtained on day 63 following the first vaccine or placebo injection. This CDR3 is built from 17 residues. Trimming left V 2 bases short and J 1 base short, with 15 bases between. CDR1 and CDR2 from the germline V gene are MNHEY and SVGEGT. This TCR derives from a person between 18 and 65 years old who received the Ad26.COV2.S COVID-19 vaccine or a placebo. Sequencing used peripheral blood, obtained in a trial of Ad26.COV2.S vaccine versus placebo. The chain recombines TRBV6-2 or TRBV6-3 with TRBJ1-5; the D gene is possibly TRBD1 (6 bases). DNA for the CDR3: TGTGCCAGCAGTTACCTCCCCCCTCAGGGGAGCAATCAGCCCCAGCATTTT. Translation: CASSYLPPQGSNQPQHF.